Below, 19 T cell receptor beta chains from the same sample are listed, as sequenced in a study of T cell repertoires in cytomegalovirus infection. TCRdb re-called the reads through MiXCR, storing one row per CDR3 protein. The profile shows fewer than 950,000 distinct CDR3 sequences, roughly 33% of them singletons. Their antigens are not known. The sample in question was cultured CD8+ T cells from PBMCs, obtained from culture after CMV antigen stimulation. The receptors were gathered from a human donor in good health (CMV status not recorded). Some clones in this sample may be carry-over from other donors' samples.

V and J are TRBV12-3 or TRBV12-4 and TRBJ2-7; D unresolved. The CDR3 length is 12 residues. V shed 2 bases and J shed 6 bases, with 8 bases lying between them. CDR3 sequence: CASSLWGSEQYF. As DNA, the CDR3 is TGTGCCAGCAGTTTATGGGGTAGCGAGCAGTACTTC.

This clonotype has only a few counts. The CDR3 bases are TGTGCCAGCAGAAGGGGGGAAAAACTGTTTTTT. Its protein product is CASRRGEKLFF. The rearrangement links TRBV28 to TRBJ1-4, with D possibly being TRBD1 (6 bases). CDR3 size: 11 residues. V was pared by 6 bases and J by 8 bases, with 7 bases between. The germline gives CDR1 MDHEN, CDR2 SYDVKM.

The V call is TRBV6-5, the J call TRBJ1-2, with 7 bases identical to TRBD1. This CDR3 has 17 amino acids. With 5 bases clipped from V and 0 bases from J, the junction kept 12 bases outside the gene matches. The V gene's germline CDR1 is MNHEY and CDR2 SVGAGI. The CDR3 nucleotides are TGTGCCAGCAGTCCCCGGGACAGAACACTTTCTAACTATGGCTACACCTTC. Translating gives CASSPRDRTLSNYGYTF.

The V and J genes are TRBV18 and TRBJ1-3; a possible D gene is TRBD1 (5 bases). With 1 base removed from V and 2 bases from J, the gap between germline ends came to 12 bases. Germline V gives CDR1 KGHSH, CDR2 LQKENI. The CDR3 contains 16 residues. CDR3 DNA: TGTGCCAGCTCACCACTTCAGGGTGAACCTGGAAACACCATATATTTT. It yields the protein CASSPLQGEPGNTIYF.

CDR3 nucleotide sequence: TGCAGCGTTGAAGATGCGGTGTACGAGCAGTACTTC. Translating it yields CSVEDAVYEQYF. This chain connects TRBV29-1 to TRBJ2-7; D uncertain. CDR3 length: 12 amino acids. Germline V gene data show CDR1 as SQVTM and CDR2 as ANQGSEA. V was clipped by 0 bases and J by 4 bases, with 7 bases between them.

The chain uses TRBV25-1 and TRBJ2-2; D could derive from TRBD1 or TRBD2 (5 bases each). Trimming cost V 10 bases and J 6 bases, with 18 bases left between them. The CDR3 runs 14 residues. In germline, CDR1 is MGHDK, CDR2 SYGVNS. Here the CDR3 DNA reads TGTGCCACCCAACGAGAGGGGCGGGCCGGGGAGCTGTTTTTT. Encoded protein: CATQREGRAGELFF.

This clonotype has just a few counts. The chain links TRBV6-1 to TRBJ2-7, with 11 bases fitting TRBD1. This CDR3 contains 15 residues. The V gene's germline CDR1 is MNHNS and CDR2 SASEGT. Trimming removed 5 bases from V and 6 bases from J; junction bases left unmatched: 9. CDR3 in DNA: TGTGCCAGCAGTTTGCTCCGGGACAGGGGGACCGAGCAGTACTTC. Translating it yields CASSLLRDRGTEQYF.

In regard to this clonotype: Mismatch with germline at one junction end may stem from a read error. The chain's CDR3 is CVSIRDSAYNEQFF. CDR3 bases: TGTGTCAGCATCCGGGACAGCGCTTACAATGAGCAGTTCTTC. This chain joins TRBV6-6 and TRBJ2-1; TRBD1 matches at 7 bases. This CDR3 comprises 14 residues. From germline, CDR1 is MNHNY and CDR2 SVGAGI (reference sequence).

CDR3: CASSLKRGGLYGQYV. CDR3 coding DNA: TGTGCCAGCAGTTTAAAGCGGGGGGGCCTATACGGGCAGTACGTC. This sequence joins TRBV27 and TRBJ2-7, with 10 bases matching TRBD2. This CDR3 is built from 15 residues. CDR1 is MNHEY and CDR2 is SMNVEV in the germline V gene (reference sequence).

This clonotype occurred a few times. The chain uses TRBV6-2 or TRBV6-3 and TRBJ2-7; D perhaps matches TRBD1 (5 bases). V lost 2 bases and J 7 bases, leaving 15 bases between the germline ends. The CDR3 is 14 residues long. Germline CDR1 MNHEY, CDR2 SVGEGT. Written as DNA, the CDR3 is TGTGCCAGCAGTTACGGCAGGGTTCCGGGTGAGCAGTACGTC. Residues: CASSYGRVPGEQYV.

Of note for this clonotype: At one boundary the junction diverges from the germline segment, which might be a read error. The chain links TRBV4-1 to TRBJ2-7; D is tentatively TRBD1 or TRBD2 (5 bases each). Germline V lookup: CDR1 MGHRA, CDR2 YSYEKL. The CDR3 contains 14 residues. CDR3 residues: CANSQEGFSYEQYF. CDR3 nucleotide sequence: TGCGCCAACAGCCAAGAGGGGTTCTCCTACGAGCAGTACTTC.

In this sample, this clonotype turned up a few times. The J gene is TRBJ1-5, the V gene TRBV7-9; D is undetermined. The CDR3 totals 14 residues. CDR1 and CDR2 from the germline V gene are SEHNR and FQNEAQ (reference sequence). V lost 1 base, J lost 5 bases, and 9 bases lay in between. This CDR3 reads CASSLGHVDQPQHF. The CDR3 coding sequence is TGTGCCAGCAGCTTAGGACATGTCGATCAGCCCCAGCATTTT. The full variable domain, its missing parts supplied by reference TRBV7-9 and TRBJ1-5, is DTGVSQNPRHKITKRGQNVTFRCDPISEHNRLYWYRQTLGQGPEFLTYFQNEAQLEKSRLLSDRFSAERPKGSFSTLEIQRTEQGDSAMYLCASSLGHVDQPQHFGDGTRLSIL.

The rearrangement uses TRBV7-9 and TRBJ2-7; 9 positions agree with TRBD1. Germline trimming cut 3 bases from V and 5 bases from J; bases unmatched to any gene: 5. There are 14 residues in the CDR3. Germline values: CDR1 SEHNR, CDR2 FQNEAQ (reference sequence). DNA for the CDR3: TGTGCCAGCAGCTTGGGACAGGGAGGAGACGAGCAGTACGTC. It is translated as CASSLGQGGDEQYV.

Ten or more counts support this clonotype. The genes are TRBV20-1 and TRBJ2-3, with 7 bases fitting TRBD1. The CDR3 is 14 amino acids. Germline loops: CDR1 DFQATT, CDR2 SNEGSKA (reference sequence). Trimming at V came to 5 bases and at J to 5 bases, leaving 10 bases not matched to a gene. This CDR3 is CSASILTGEDTQYF. CDR3 DNA sequence: TGCAGTGCTTCTATACTAACAGGGGAAGATACGCAGTATTTT.

A few counts support this clonotype. This chain connects TRBV6-1 to TRBJ2-7; 8 bases are a match to TRBD2. The CDR3 consists of 15 residues. The V and J ends lost 5 bases and 4 bases, in that order; junction bases with no gene match: 10. The germline V gene encodes CDR1 MNHNS and CDR2 SASEGT. CDR3 region: CASSLAGSGVYEQYF. CDR3 DNA sequence: TGTGCCAGCAGTTTGGCGGGTAGCGGGGTATACGAGCAGTACTTC.

The CDR3 sequence is CASSQEHPLDNEQFF. The CDR3 DNA reads TGCGCCAGCAGCCAAGAACACCCTTTGGACAATGAGCAGTTCTTC. The genes are TRBV4-1 and TRBJ2-1; D not resolved. The V and J ends lost 0 bases and 5 bases respectively, with 11 bases between them. This CDR3 spans 15 amino acids. Germline-derived CDR1 and CDR2 are MGHRA and YSYEKL.

The gene calls are TRBV9 and TRBJ1-3, with no clear D. The CDR3 totals 11 residues. The V gene's germline CDR1 is SGDLS and CDR2 YYNGEE. In DNA, the CDR3 is TGTGCGAGTACCTCTGGAAACACCATATATTTT. It yields the protein CASTSGNTIYF.

The chain uses TRBV7-9 and TRBJ2-7; D is possibly TRBD2 (5 bases). This CDR3 is built from 12 residues. Per germline, CDR1 SEHNR and CDR2 FQNEAQ (reference sequence). DNA for the CDR3: TGTGCCAGCAGCTCTAGCTCCTGCGAGCAGTACGTC. It yields the protein CASSSSSCEQYV.

This clonotype came up a few times. V gene TRBV27 combines with J gene TRBJ2-5; 13 nucleotides match TRBD2. V gave up 1 base and J gave up 1 base; unmatched junction bases: 0. CDR1 and CDR2 from the germline V gene are MNHEY and SMNVEV (reference sequence). The CDR3 has 16 residues. The CDR3: CASSLWTSGGQETQYF. Written as DNA, the CDR3 is TGTGCCAGCAGTTTATGGACTAGCGGGGGCCAAGAGACCCAGTACTTC.